Presented here are 8 T cell receptor beta chains from one specimen sequenced in a study of Graves' ophthalmopathy and Graves' hyperthyroidism. Transcripts of RNA were the source for amplifying TCR beta CDR3 regions. RT-PCR with HTBI primers came first, then second-round multiplex PCR. TCRdb ran MiXCR on the multiplex PCR reads and lists one entry per CDR3 protein. Of hundreds of thousands of distinct CDR3 sequences detected, about 20% appear once; the ten largest clones hold approximately 6.9%. The specimen sequenced was peripheral blood. The receptors originated from a woman younger than 30 with stable Graves' hyperthyroidism. Some clones in this sample may be carry-over from other donors' samples.

This clonotype has a handful of counts. The rearrangement joins TRBV12-3 or TRBV12-4 to TRBJ1-1; D possibly corresponds to TRBD1 (5 bases). The CDR3 loop spans 12 amino acids. V was cut by 3 bases and J by 6 bases, with 8 bases left in between. CDR3 in amino acids: CASSFRQPEAFF. The CDR3 DNA reads TGTGCCAGCAGTTTTAGACAGCCTGAAGCTTTCTTT.

This clonotype was observed at least ten times. This rearrangement joins TRBV6-2 or TRBV6-3 to TRBJ1-1; D possibly corresponds to TRBD1 (6 bases). Trimming took off 6 bases at V and 6 bases at J, with 14 bases between the two ends. CDR1 is MNHEY, CDR2 SVGEGT, per germline. The CDR3 sequence is 13 residues long. CDR3 amino acids: CASSDTGYAEAFF. The CDR3 nucleotides read TGTGCCAGCAGCGATACAGGGTATGCTGAAGCTTTCTTT.

This clonotype has a count of ten or more. The rearrangement links TRBV2 to TRBJ1-2, with TRBD1 matching 7 bases. There are 14 residues in the CDR3. The V and J ends lost 7 bases and 0 bases, in that order; junction bases with no gene match: 5. In germline, CDR1 is SNHLY, CDR2 FYNNEI. This chain's CDR3 is CASNQQGSNYGYTF. CDR3 sequence (DNA): TGTGCCAGCAATCAACAGGGGTCTAACTATGGCTACACCTTC.

The DNA of the CDR3 is TGTGCCCTCGGCACCGACACCGGGGAGCTGTTTTTT. The encoded protein is CALGTDTGELFF. J is TRBJ2-2 and V is TRBV24-1, with D unclear. V was shortened by 12 bases and J by 3 bases, with 10 bases between the two germline ends. The V gene's germline CDR1 is KGHDR and CDR2 SFDVKD. This CDR3 has 12 residues.

V is TRBV7-9 and J is TRBJ1-5, with unresolved D. Germline assignment: CDR1 SEHNR and CDR2 FQNEAQ (reference sequence). The CDR3 loop spans 13 amino acids. The V end was cut by 1 base, the J end by 5 bases, with 6 bases between. Written as DNA, the CDR3 is TGTGCCAGCAGCTTAGTGGCGGATCAGCCCCAGCATTTT. Translated, it gives CASSLVADQPQHF.

CDR3 nucleotides: TGTGCCAGCAGCGTAGGGTCACTGAACACTGAAGCTTTCTTT. It yields the protein CASSVGSLNTEAFF. This rearrangement joins TRBV9 to TRBJ1-1; no clear D gene. CDR1 SGDLS and CDR2 YYNGEE come from the germline V gene. The CDR3 has 14 residues. V lost 0 bases, J lost 0 bases, and 6 bases lay in between.

This clonotype has only a few counts. This chain links TRBV28 with TRBJ1-5; 7 bases are shared with TRBD1. Losses at the gene ends were 3 bases for V and 6 bases for J; bases not matched to a gene: 11. The CDR3 extends over 16 amino acids. Per the germline V gene, CDR1 is MDHEN and CDR2 is SYDVKM. The CDR3 loop reads CASSLVTRQGSQPQHF. CDR3 DNA: TGTGCCAGCAGTTTGGTAACTAGACAGGGCAGTCAGCCCCAGCATTTT.

This clonotype was counted between two and nine times. The rearrangement joins TRBV6-1 to TRBJ2-5; 8 bases map to TRBD1. The germline CDR1 and CDR2 sequences are MNHNS and SASEGT. V was clipped by 1 base and J by 4 bases; unmatched bases: 2. This CDR3 is built from 14 residues. The CDR3 region is CASSEGQGRETQYF. In DNA form, the CDR3 reads TGTGCCAGCAGTGAAGGACAGGGGAGAGAGACCCAGTACTTC.